These 29 T cell receptor beta chains were sequenced from one sample in a study of T-cell reconstitution after alpha-beta-depleted transplantation in children. Unique molecular identifiers were used to barcode this TCRbeta library. TCRdb itself ran the PCR reads through MiXCR, one entry per CDR3 protein. The data show approximately 240,000 distinct CDR3 sequences, with 8.5% to 10% seen just once and roughly 6.2% held by the top ten. The sample was PBMCs from the stem cell graft donor, taken from the stem cell graft. These receptors were taken from a human donor who donated a stem cell graft to a child with acute lymphoblastic leukemia.

In its sample, this clonotype was seen a few times. The V call is TRBV18, the J call TRBJ1-3, with a possible D match to TRBD1 (5 bases). The germline gives CDR1 KGHSH, CDR2 LQKENI. CDR3 size: 17 residues. V was clipped by 4 bases and J by 3 bases, with 19 bases between them. CDR3 nucleotide sequence: TGTGCCAGCTCACGGAAACAAACGGCAGGGAATGGAAACACCATATATTTT. It specifies CASSRKQTAGNGNTIYF.

The chain links TRBV7-9 to TRBJ1-2; D possibly corresponds to TRBD1 (6 bases). V was cut by 5 bases and J by 2 bases, with 12 bases left in between. The CDR3 spans 14 residues. Germline CDR1 SEHNR, CDR2 FQNEAQ (reference sequence). The CDR3 DNA is TGTGCCAGCAGCCACAGGGAGTCGAACTATGGCTACACCTTC. It translates to CASSHRESNYGYTF.

V is TRBV27 and J is TRBJ2-4; tentatively, D is TRBD1 (6 bases). The CDR3 sequence is 15 residues long. V shed 2 bases and J shed 6 bases, with 14 bases lying between them. The germline V gene has CDR1 MNHEY and CDR2 SMNVEV (reference sequence). The CDR3 region has the DNA TGTGCCAGCAGTTTAGCAGGTTTAGGGGGAAACATTCAGTACTTC. It yields the protein CASSLAGLGGNIQYF.

The rearrangement links TRBV30 to TRBJ2-2; D ambiguous. The germline V and J ends were trimmed by 4 bases and 5 bases, with 11 bases remaining between them. The CDR3 runs to 13 residues. The germline CDR1 and CDR2 sequences are GTSNPN and SVGIG (reference sequence). The CDR3: CAWTVSVTGELFF. In nucleotides, the CDR3 is TGTGCCTGGACCGTGTCAGTTACCGGGGAGCTGTTTTTT.

This chain joins TRBV12-3 or TRBV12-4 and TRBJ2-7, with TRBD1 matching 10 bases. Unmatched junction bases numbered 11, after V lost 6 bases and J lost 3 bases. This CDR3 is built from 16 residues. In nucleotides, the CDR3 is TGTGCCAGCAGGCAGCAGGGCGACAGGGGGCTCTACGAGCAGTACTTC. This sequence encodes CASRQQGDRGLYEQYF.

This clonotype appeared a few times. This chain connects TRBV2 to TRBJ2-5; possibly TRBD2 for D (5 bases). Germline values: CDR1 SNHLY, CDR2 FYNNEI. The CDR3 contains 13 residues. Trimming took 6 bases from V and 2 from J, leaving 10 bases between them. CDR3 protein: CASSRLSQETQYF. The CDR3 nucleotides read TGTGCCAGCAGCCGACTAAGTCAAGAGACCCAGTACTTC. Full variable domain (remainder filled in from reference TRBV2 and TRBJ2-5): EPEVTQTPSHQVTQMGQEVILRCVPISNHLYFYWYRQILGQKVEFLVSFYNNEISEKSEIFDDQFSVERPDGSNFTLKIRSTKLEDSAMYFCASSRLSQETQYFGPGTRLLVL.

To note about this clonotype: This clone may be a read error of a much larger clone one base away. The gene calls are TRBV3-1 and TRBJ2-1; D may be TRBD1 (5 bases). Germline V gene lookup returns CDR1 LGHDT and CDR2 YNNKEL (reference sequence). This CDR3 contains 13 residues. For the CDR3, the DNA is TGTGCCAGCAGCCAAGCCGACAGCAATGAGCAGTTGTTC. Protein sequence: CASSQADSNEQLF.

This clonotype was seen more than once but under ten times. The V gene is TRBV4-1, the J gene TRBJ2-7; 8 nucleotides align to TRBD1. Per germline, CDR1 MGHRA and CDR2 YSYEKL. V shed 0 bases and J 0 bases; nucleotides not matched to a gene: 10. This CDR3 region has 18 residues. The CDR3 DNA follows: TGCGCCAGCAGCCAAGAGAATCCCGGGACAGGCGACTCCTACGAGCAGTACTTC. Translated, it gives CASSQENPGTGDSYEQYF.

This clonotype was seen only a few times. The chain uses TRBV2 and TRBJ1-3; D may be TRBD1 (5 bases). Germline CDR1 reads SNHLY; CDR2 reads FYNNEI. The V and J ends lost 6 bases and 0 bases respectively, with 15 bases between them. CDR3 length: 16 amino acids. The CDR3 loop is CASREYRGASGNTIYF. CDR3 DNA sequence: TGTGCCAGCAGGGAATATAGGGGAGCCTCTGGAAACACCATATATTTT.

As to this clonotype: This may be a read error: a much more frequent sequence differs by one nucleotide. Lacking the conserved final phenylalanine or tryptophan, this CDR3 likely reflects a read error. The chain joins TRBV4-1 to TRBJ1-1, with D uncertain. This CDR3 contains 13 residues. Per germline, CDR1 MGHRA and CDR2 YSYEKL. The germline V and J ends were trimmed by 4 bases and 3 bases, with 9 bases remaining between them. CDR3: CASSRPDYTEAFY. CDR3 nucleotides: TGCGCCAGCAGCCGACCAGATTACACTGAAGCTTTCTAT.

A remark on this clonotype: A much larger clone lies one base from this, so it may be a read error. This CDR3 fails to terminate in the conserved phenylalanine or tryptophan, so it likely reflects a read error. V and J are TRBV20-1 and TRBJ1-1, with a tentative D call TRBD1 (5 bases). This CDR3 is built from 12 residues. Trimming took 5 bases from V and 1 from J, leaving 8 bases between them. CDR1 DFQATT and CDR2 SNEGSKA come from the germline V gene (reference sequence). CDR3: CSAPTGNTEAFY. In DNA form, the CDR3 reads TGCAGTGCTCCTACAGGGAACACTGAAGCTTTCTAT.

This clonotype was counted only a few times. The V call is TRBV18, the J call TRBJ2-5; no clear D gene. Germline V CDR1 and CDR2: KGHSH, LQKENI. This CDR3 has 15 residues. V was trimmed by 0 bases and J by 4 bases, leaving 12 bases between them. The chain's CDR3 is CASSPPGGRTETQYF. The CDR3 nucleotides read TGTGCCAGCTCACCACCCGGCGGCAGAACAGAGACCCAGTACTTC.

In its sample, this clonotype was seen many times. The chain recombines TRBV20-1 with TRBJ2-5; possibly TRBD1 for D (5 bases). V was clipped by 4 bases and J by 6 bases, with 18 bases between them. This CDR3 contains 14 residues. CDR1 and CDR2 (germline): DFQATT, SNEGSKA (reference sequence). As DNA, the CDR3 is TGCAGTGCTATTGTGGCAGGGATAAAACAGACCCAGTACTTC. Residues: CSAIVAGIKQTQYF.

This clonotype was observed at least ten times. This sequence joins TRBV18 and TRBJ1-3, with a tentative D call TRBD1 (6 bases). The CDR3 sequence is 15 residues long. From germline, CDR1 is KGHSH and CDR2 LQKENI. Trimming left V 3 bases short and J 4 bases short, with 13 bases between. The chain's CDR3 is CASSPPTGRGNTIYF. In nucleotides, the CDR3 is TGTGCCAGCTCACCCCCAACAGGGAGGGGAAACACCATATATTTT. Based on the CDR3 plus reference TRBV18 and TRBJ1-3, the full variable domain is NAGVMQNPRHLVRRRGQEARLRCSPMKGHSHVYWYRQLPEEGLKFMVYLQKENIIDESGMPKERFSAEFPKEGPSILRIQQVVRGDSAAYFCASSPPTGRGNTIYFGEGSWLTVV.

This clonotype appeared a few times. The V gene is TRBV18, the J gene TRBJ1-6; no clear D gene. Germline values: CDR1 KGHSH, CDR2 LQKENI. CDR3 length: 15 residues. The V gene lost 6 bases and the J gene lost 7 bases, with 16 bases spanning the gap. DNA of the CDR3: TGTGCCAGCTCCTCCGGATCGGGCGCCAATTCACCCCTCCACTTT. Protein sequence: CASSSGSGANSPLHF.

The CDR3 DNA reads TGTGCCAGCAGCCACGAGGGGGCAGGGCAGTTCTTC. As protein: CASSHEGAGQFF. The V call is TRBV7-2, the J call TRBJ2-1, with 7 positions matching TRBD1. The V and J ends lost 5 bases and 12 bases, in that order; junction bases with no gene match: 7. The CDR3 runs 12 residues. Germline loops: CDR1 SGHTA, CDR2 FQGNSA.

This clonotype was observed a handful of times. This chain uses TRBV18 with TRBJ2-1; 11 bases align to TRBD1. The CDR3 has 15 amino acids. Germline CDR1 is KGHSH and CDR2 is LQKENI. The trim removed 1 base at V and 10 bases at J, leaving 6 bases unmatched. CDR3 bases: TGTGCCAGCTCACCACTCGGGACAGGGGGTGACGAGCAGTTCTTC. It translates to CASSPLGTGGDEQFF.

This sequence joins TRBV5-4 and TRBJ1-4, with D possibly TRBD1 on 6 matching bases. CDR1 and CDR2 (germline): SGHNT, YYREEE (reference sequence). Trimming left V 3 bases short and J 3 bases short, with 15 bases between. The CDR3 has 16 amino acids. DNA for the CDR3: TGTGCCAGCAGCTCGCAGGGACACGCCGCTAATGAAAAACTGTTTTTT. Amino acid sequence: CASSSQGHAANEKLFF.

This clonotype was seen once. The V and J genes are TRBV4-1 and TRBJ2-3, with a weak D call TRBD1 (6 bases). The CDR3 is 17 amino acids. CDR1 MGHRA and CDR2 YSYEKL come from the germline V gene. V was trimmed by 2 bases and J by 3 bases, leaving 18 bases between them. CDR3 protein: CASSQNTQGLGTDTQYF. In DNA, the CDR3 is TGCGCCAGCAGCCAAAATACCCAGGGGTTGGGAACAGATACGCAGTATTTT.

This clonotype was counted a few times. V gene TRBV24-1 combines with J gene TRBJ2-5; D is unclear. Germline V CDR1 and CDR2: KGHDR, SFDVKD. The CDR3 consists of 15 residues. V lost 3 bases and J lost 2, with 12 bases in between. As DNA, the CDR3 is TGTGCCACCAGTGATGGCAAACTGGGGCAAGAGACCCAGTACTTC. This encodes CATSDGKLGQETQYF.

This clonotype was seen more than once but under ten times. The gene calls are TRBV18 and TRBJ2-3; TRBD1 matches 11 bases. Trimming took 6 bases from V and 2 from J; bases not matched to a gene: 7. The germline V gene encodes CDR1 KGHSH and CDR2 LQKENI. The CDR3 consists of 16 residues. The CDR3 DNA is TGTGCCAGCTCTCAAGGCGGACAGGGGGCCACAGATACGCAGTATTTT. Its protein product is CASSQGGQGATDTQYF. Based on the CDR3 plus reference TRBV18 and TRBJ2-3, the full variable domain is NAGVMQNPRHLVRRRGQEARLRCSPMKGHSHVYWYRQLPEEGLKFMVYLQKENIIDESGMPKERFSAEFPKEGPSILRIQQVVRGDSAAYFCASSQGGQGATDTQYFGPGTRLTVL.

This clonotype was found a few times. The chain recombines TRBV6-5 with TRBJ1-1; possible D gene TRBD1, 5 bases. Trimming stripped 2 bases from V and 5 bases from J, with 12 bases between. Germline V CDR1 and CDR2: MNHEY, SVGAGI. This CDR3 has 14 residues. This chain's CDR3 is CASSYDRGRTEAFF. In DNA, the CDR3 is TGTGCCAGCAGTTACGACCGGGGGAGGACTGAAGCTTTCTTT.

This clonotype has ten or more counts. This chain links TRBV4-1 with TRBJ1-2; D unclear. From germline, CDR1 is MGHRA and CDR2 YSYEKL. CDR3 length: 16 residues. Between the trimmed V and J ends, which lost 0 bases and 0 bases, there was a span of 11 bases. The CDR3 nucleotides read TGCGCCAGCAGCCAAGAGGGGAAGCGATCTAACTATGGCTACACCTTC. It specifies CASSQEGKRSNYGYTF.

The chain employs TRBV3-1 and TRBJ2-7, with a tentative D call TRBD2 (5 bases). From germline, CDR1 is LGHDT and CDR2 YNNKEL (reference sequence). The germline V and J ends were trimmed by 0 bases and 7 bases, with 10 bases remaining between them. The CDR3 totals 13 residues. The CDR3 region is CASSQDPGGEQYF. The CDR3 DNA reads as TGTGCCAGCAGCCAAGATCCGGGCGGGGAGCAGTACTTC.

This clonotype was seen a handful of times. The chain couples TRBV6-5 to TRBJ2-7; the D gene is possibly TRBD1 (5 bases). CDR1 and CDR2 from the germline V gene are MNHEY and SVGAGI. The CDR3 has 15 residues. Trimming took off 4 bases at V and 4 bases at J, with 17 bases between the two ends. CDR3 nucleotides: TGTGCCAGCAGTTTTGGGATGGGGTCAGGGTACGAGCAGTACTTC. Encoded protein: CASSFGMGSGYEQYF.

This clonotype was seen at least ten times. The chain uses TRBV5-1 and TRBJ1-1; no clear D gene. CDR3 size: 15 residues. V lost 0 bases and J lost 5, with 14 bases in between. Germline values: CDR1 SGHRS, CDR2 YFSETQ. CDR3 sequence reads: CASSLELGTVTEAFF. The CDR3 DNA is TGCGCCAGCAGCTTGGAGCTGGGCACGGTAACTGAAGCTTTCTTT.

This clonotype was counted many times. The J gene is TRBJ2-3, the V gene TRBV7-2, with a tentative D call TRBD2 (6 bases). The CDR3 sequence is 14 residues long. CDR1 is SGHTA and CDR2 is FQGNSA in the germline V gene. The V end was cut by 2 bases, the J end by 6 bases, with 12 bases between. CDR3 protein: CASSLTRGKDTQYF. DNA of the CDR3: TGTGCCAGCAGCTTAACGCGGGGAAAGGATACGCAGTATTTT.

V and J are TRBV6-6 and TRBJ1-1, with D unresolved. V dropped 4 bases and J dropped 8 bases, with 11 bases sitting between them. Per germline, CDR1 MNHNY and CDR2 SVGAGI (reference sequence). The CDR3 contains 12 residues. CDR3 sequence (DNA): TGTGCCAGCAGTTCCTCAGGTGCCGAAGCTTTCTTT. Protein sequence: CASSSSGAEAFF.

This clonotype has at least ten counts. The chain has TRBV6-2 or TRBV6-3 and TRBJ2-1; D is possibly TRBD1 (6 bases). Looked up from germline, CDR1 is MNHEY and CDR2 is SVGEGT. The CDR3 covers 17 residues. The V end was cut by 0 bases, the J end by 3 bases, with 15 bases between. CDR3 protein: CASSYSPPTGIYNEQFF. The CDR3 DNA follows: TGTGCCAGCAGTTACTCGCCCCCCACAGGGATCTACAATGAGCAGTTCTTC.